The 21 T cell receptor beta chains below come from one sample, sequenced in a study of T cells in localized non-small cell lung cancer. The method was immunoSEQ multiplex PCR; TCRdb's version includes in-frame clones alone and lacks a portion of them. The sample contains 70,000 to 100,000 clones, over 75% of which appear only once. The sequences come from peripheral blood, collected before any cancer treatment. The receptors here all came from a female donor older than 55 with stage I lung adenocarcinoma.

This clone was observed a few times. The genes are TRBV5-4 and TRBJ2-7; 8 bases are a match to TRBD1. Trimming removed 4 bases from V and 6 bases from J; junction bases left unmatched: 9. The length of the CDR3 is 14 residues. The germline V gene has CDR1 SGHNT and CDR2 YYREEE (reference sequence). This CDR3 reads CASSHPGQDIEQYF. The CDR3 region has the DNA TGTGCCAGCAGCCACCCGGGACAGGACATCGAGCAGTACTTC.

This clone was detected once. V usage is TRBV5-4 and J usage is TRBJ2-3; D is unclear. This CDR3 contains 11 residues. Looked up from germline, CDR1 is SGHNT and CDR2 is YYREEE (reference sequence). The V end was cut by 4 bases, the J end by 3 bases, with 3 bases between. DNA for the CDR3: TGTGCCAGCAGCACTACAGATACGCAGTATTTT. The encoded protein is CASSTTDTQYF.

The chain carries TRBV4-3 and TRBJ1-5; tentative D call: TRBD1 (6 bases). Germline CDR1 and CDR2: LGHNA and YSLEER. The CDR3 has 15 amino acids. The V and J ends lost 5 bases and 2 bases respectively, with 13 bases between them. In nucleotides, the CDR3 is TGCGCCAGCAGCATAGCCTACAGGGGCAATCAGCCCCAGCATTTT. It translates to CASSIAYRGNQPQHF.

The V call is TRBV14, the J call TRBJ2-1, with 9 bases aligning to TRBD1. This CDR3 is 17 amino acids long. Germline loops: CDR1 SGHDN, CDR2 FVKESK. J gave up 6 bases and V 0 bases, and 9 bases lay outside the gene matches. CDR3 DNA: TGTGCCAGCAGCCAAGAAGGGCCGGGACAGGGTGTCAATGAGCAGTTCTTC. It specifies CASSQEGPGQGVNEQFF.

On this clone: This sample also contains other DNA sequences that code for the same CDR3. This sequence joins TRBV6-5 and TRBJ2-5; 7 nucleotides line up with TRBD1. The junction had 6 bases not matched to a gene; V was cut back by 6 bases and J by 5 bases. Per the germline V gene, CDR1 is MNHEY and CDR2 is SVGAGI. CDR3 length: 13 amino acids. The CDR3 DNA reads TGTGCCAGCAGCCCAGGGGGTCGGGAGACCCAGTACTTC. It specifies CASSPGGRETQYF.

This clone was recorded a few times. The CDR3 loop reads CASSPDGNYGYTF. In DNA, the CDR3 is TGTGCCAGCAGCCCAGACGGGAACTATGGCTACACCTTC. V and J are TRBV7-3 and TRBJ1-2; D is ambiguous. The CDR3 contains 13 residues. The V gene lost 5 bases and the J gene lost 2 bases, with 9 bases spanning the gap. The germline V gene has CDR1 SGHTA and CDR2 FQGTGA.

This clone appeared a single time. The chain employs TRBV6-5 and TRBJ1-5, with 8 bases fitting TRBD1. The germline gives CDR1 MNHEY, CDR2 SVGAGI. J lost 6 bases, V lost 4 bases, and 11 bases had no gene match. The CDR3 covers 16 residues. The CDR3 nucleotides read TGTGCCAGCAGTTCCCAGGGGGCGCGACGAGGTCAGCCCCAGCATTTT. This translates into CASSSQGARRGQPQHF.

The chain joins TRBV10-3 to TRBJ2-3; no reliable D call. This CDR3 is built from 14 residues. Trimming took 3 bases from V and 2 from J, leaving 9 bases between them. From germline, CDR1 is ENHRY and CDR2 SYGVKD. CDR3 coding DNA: TGTGCCATCAGTGATTCGCAGCTCACAGATACGCAGTATTTT. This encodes CAISDSQLTDTQYF.

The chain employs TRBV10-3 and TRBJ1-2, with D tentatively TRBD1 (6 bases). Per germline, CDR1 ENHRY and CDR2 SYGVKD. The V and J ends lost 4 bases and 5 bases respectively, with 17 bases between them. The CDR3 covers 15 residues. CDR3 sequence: CAISGTGIVSYGYTF. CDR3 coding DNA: TGTGCCATCAGTGGAACAGGGATTGTATCTTATGGCTACACCTTC.

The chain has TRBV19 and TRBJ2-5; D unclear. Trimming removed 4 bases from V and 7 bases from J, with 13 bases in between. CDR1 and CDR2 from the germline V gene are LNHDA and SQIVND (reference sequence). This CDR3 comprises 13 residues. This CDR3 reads CASSTKVVGTQYF. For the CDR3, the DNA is TGTGCCAGTAGTACCAAAGTGGTGGGGACCCAGTACTTC.

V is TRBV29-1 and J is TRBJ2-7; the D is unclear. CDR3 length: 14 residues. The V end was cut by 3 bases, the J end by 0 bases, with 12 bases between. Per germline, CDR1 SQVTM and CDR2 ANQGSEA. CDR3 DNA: TGCAGCGTTGATTCCGGCTTGGGCTCCTACGAGCAGTACTTC. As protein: CSVDSGLGSYEQYF.

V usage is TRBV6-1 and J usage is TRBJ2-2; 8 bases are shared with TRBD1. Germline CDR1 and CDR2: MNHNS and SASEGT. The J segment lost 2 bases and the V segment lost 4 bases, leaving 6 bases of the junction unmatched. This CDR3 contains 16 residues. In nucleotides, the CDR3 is TGTGCCAGCAGTGTTTGGCAGGGGGCAAACACCGGGGAGCTGTTTTTT. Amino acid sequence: CASSVWQGANTGELFF.

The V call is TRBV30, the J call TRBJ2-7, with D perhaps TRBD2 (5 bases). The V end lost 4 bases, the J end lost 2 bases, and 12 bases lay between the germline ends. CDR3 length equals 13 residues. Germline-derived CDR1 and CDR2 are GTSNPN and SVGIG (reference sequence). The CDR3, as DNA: TGTGCCTGGAAGGTCGGGGTGACCTACGAGCAGTACTTC. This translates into CAWKVGVTYEQYF.

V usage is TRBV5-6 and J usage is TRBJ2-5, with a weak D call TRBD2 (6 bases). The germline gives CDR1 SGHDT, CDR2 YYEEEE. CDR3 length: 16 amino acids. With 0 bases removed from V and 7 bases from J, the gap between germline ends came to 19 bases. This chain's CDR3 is CASSLAGGSGEATQYF. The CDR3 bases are TGTGCCAGCAGCTTGGCCGGGGGTAGCGGTGAGGCGACCCAGTACTTC.

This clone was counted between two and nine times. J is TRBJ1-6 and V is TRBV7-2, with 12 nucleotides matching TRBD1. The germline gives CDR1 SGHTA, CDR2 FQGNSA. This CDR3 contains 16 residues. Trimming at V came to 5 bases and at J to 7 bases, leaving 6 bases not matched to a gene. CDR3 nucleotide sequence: TGTGCCAGCAGCATAGGGACAGGGGGCTGGAATTCACCCCTCCACTTT. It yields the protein CASSIGTGGWNSPLHF.

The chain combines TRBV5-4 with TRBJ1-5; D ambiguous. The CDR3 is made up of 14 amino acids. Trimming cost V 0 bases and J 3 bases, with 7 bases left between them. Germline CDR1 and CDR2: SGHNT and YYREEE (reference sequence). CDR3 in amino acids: CASSLDGFNQPQHF. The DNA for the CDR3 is TGTGCCAGCAGCTTGGACGGCTTCAATCAGCCCCAGCATTTT.

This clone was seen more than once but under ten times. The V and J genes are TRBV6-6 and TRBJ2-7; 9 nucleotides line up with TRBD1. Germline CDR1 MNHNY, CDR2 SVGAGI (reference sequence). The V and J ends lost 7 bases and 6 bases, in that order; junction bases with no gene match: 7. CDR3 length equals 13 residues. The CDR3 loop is CASTRTGEAEQYF. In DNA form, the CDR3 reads TGTGCCAGCACCAGGACAGGGGAGGCCGAGCAGTACTTC.

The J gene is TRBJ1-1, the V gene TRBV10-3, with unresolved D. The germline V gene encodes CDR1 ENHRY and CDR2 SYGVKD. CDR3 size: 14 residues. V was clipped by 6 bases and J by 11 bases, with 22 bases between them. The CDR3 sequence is CAIRYTMGGSRAFF. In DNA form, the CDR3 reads TGTGCCATCAGATATACCATGGGTGGATCAAGGGCTTTCTTT.

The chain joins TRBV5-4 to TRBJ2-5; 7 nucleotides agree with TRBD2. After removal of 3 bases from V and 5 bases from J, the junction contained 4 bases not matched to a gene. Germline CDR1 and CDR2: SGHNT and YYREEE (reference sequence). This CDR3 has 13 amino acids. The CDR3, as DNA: TGTGCCAGCAGCTGGGGGGGGGTGGAGACCCAGTACTTC. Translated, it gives CASSWGGVETQYF.

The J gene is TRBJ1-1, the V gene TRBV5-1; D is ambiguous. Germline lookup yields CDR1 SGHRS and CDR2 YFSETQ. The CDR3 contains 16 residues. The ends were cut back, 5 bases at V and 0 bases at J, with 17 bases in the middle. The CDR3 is CASSDRVRLLNTEAFF. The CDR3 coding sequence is TGCGCCAGCAGTGACCGTGTGAGGCTGCTGAACACTGAAGCTTTCTTT.

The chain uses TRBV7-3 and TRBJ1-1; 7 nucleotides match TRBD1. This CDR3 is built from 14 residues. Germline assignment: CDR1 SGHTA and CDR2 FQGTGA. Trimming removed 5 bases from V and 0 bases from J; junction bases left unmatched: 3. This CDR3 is CASSPQGMNTEAFF. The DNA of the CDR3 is TGTGCCAGCAGCCCACAGGGGATGAACACTGAAGCTTTCTTT.